The 17 T cell receptor beta chains below were found in one sample sequenced in a study of cytomegalovirus exposure and HLA in healthy donors. 13 Jbeta primers and 60 Vbeta primers were used for the PCR. Assay: immunoSEQ multiplex PCR; the TCRdb copy retains only in-frame clones and omits some. The table lists some 90,000 clones, roughly 70% of them singletons, with over 3% in the top ten. Source material: PBMCs. The source is a man between 35 and 55 years old in good health and CMV-seronegative.

The rearrangement joins TRBV5-5 to TRBJ2-5, with 12 bases lining up with TRBD2. This CDR3 contains 15 residues. Per the germline V gene, CDR1 is SGHKS and CDR2 is YYEKEE (reference sequence). The V and J ends lost 7 bases and 2 bases, in that order; junction bases with no gene match: 6. CDR3: CASQLAGGPQETQYF. DNA for the CDR3: TGTGCCAGCCAACTAGCGGGGGGACCTCAAGAGACCCAGTACTTC.

Comments on this clone: The junction departs from germline at one end; a sequencing error may be responsible. The rearrangement links TRBV15 to TRBJ1-3; D gene ambiguous. Germline-derived CDR1 and CDR2 are LNHNV and YYDKDF (reference sequence). This CDR3 is 13 amino acids long. CDR3 DNA sequence: TGTGCCACCGGCAGTGGGCTAGGAAACACCATATATTTT. This encodes CATGSGLGNTIYF.

This clone was counted between two and nine times. The genes are TRBV27 and TRBJ2-5; 7 bases line up with TRBD2. J gave up 7 bases and V 5 bases, and 16 bases lay outside the gene matches. This CDR3 has 16 residues. Germline-derived CDR1 and CDR2 are MNHEY and SMNVEV (reference sequence). DNA for the CDR3: TGTGCCAGCAGTACCGCTAGCGGACCATACTCATGGACCCAGTACTTC. It yields the protein CASSTASGPYSWTQYF.

The chain employs TRBV18 and TRBJ1-4; D is perhaps TRBD1 (5 bases). Trimming took off 3 bases at V and 6 bases at J, with 17 bases between the two ends. The CDR3 loop spans 16 amino acids. The germline gives CDR1 KGHSH, CDR2 LQKENI. Written as DNA, the CDR3 is TGTGCCAGCTCACCGGGACCCGAGGACTATTATGAAAAACTGTTTTTT. It yields the protein CASSPGPEDYYEKLFF.

Here the CDR3 reads CASTRDIFMNTEAFF. The CDR3 DNA reads as TGTGCCAGCACGAGGGACATTTTCATGAACACTGAAGCTTTCTTT. The chain combines TRBV6-5 with TRBJ1-1; tentatively, D is TRBD1 (6 bases). Per germline, CDR1 MNHEY and CDR2 SVGAGI. Trimming pared 7 bases from V and 0 bases from J, leaving 15 bases between. The CDR3 sequence is 15 residues long.

The CDR3 DNA reads as TGTGCCAGCAGCTTATATCCCTCCGAACAGGGGGCCTACGAGCAGTACTTC. Its translation: CASSLYPSEQGAYEQYF. The rearrangement uses TRBV11-2 and TRBJ2-7, with 8 bases lining up with TRBD1. The CDR3 is 17 residues long. The V gene's germline CDR1 is SGHAT and CDR2 FQNNGV. V lost 2 bases to trimming and J lost 2 bases; unmatched junction nucleotides: 11.

This clone was picked up one time. The rearrangement links TRBV28 to TRBJ1-1, with D possibly TRBD1 on 5 matching bases. V lost 2 bases, J lost 5 bases, and 12 bases lay in between. CDR1 MDHEN and CDR2 SYDVKM come from the germline V gene. The CDR3 is 14 amino acids. The CDR3: CASSLRGDTTEAFF. The CDR3 DNA reads as TGTGCCAGCAGTTTAAGGGGCGACACGACTGAAGCTTTCTTT.

This sequence joins TRBV7-2 and TRBJ1-1; D ambiguous. CDR3 length: 12 residues. In germline, CDR1 is SGHTA, CDR2 FQGNSA. V lost 5 bases to trimming and J lost 4 bases, with 8 bases between them. CDR3 sequence (DNA): TGTGCCAGCAGCCTCAGCGGCACTGAAGCTTTCTTT. Its translation is CASSLSGTEAFF.

This chain uses TRBV30 with TRBJ2-7; 7 bases agree with TRBD1. The CDR3 is 17 residues long. Germline V gives CDR1 GTSNPN, CDR2 SVGIG (reference sequence). Losses at the gene ends were 4 bases for V and 4 bases for J; bases not matched to a gene: 19. The DNA for the CDR3 is TGTGCCTGGACCCCGCCAGGGGGACAGCCAGTGATATACGAGCAGTACTTC. As protein: CAWTPPGGQPVIYEQYF. The entire variable domain, with the rest obtained from reference TRBV30 and TRBJ2-7, is as follows: SQTIHQWPATLVQPVGSPLSLECTVEGTSNPNLYWYRQAAGRGLQLLFYSVGIGQISSEVPQNLSASRPQDRQFILSSKKLLLSDSGFYLCAWTPPGGQPVIYEQYFGPGTRLTVT.

There are a few counts of this clone. The chain links TRBV28 to TRBJ1-1, with TRBD1 identical over 9 bases. The J segment lost 3 bases and the V segment lost 6 bases, leaving 8 bases of the junction unmatched. The length of the CDR3 is 15 residues. Germline V gives CDR1 MDHEN, CDR2 SYDVKM. The CDR3 region has the DNA TGTGCCAGCAGGGACGACAGGGGGAGTGACACTGAAGCTTTCTTT. Translation gives CASRDDRGSDTEAFF.

This clone appeared a single time. CDR3 sequence: CASNFQGIGDTEAFF. The CDR3 DNA sequence: TGTGCCAGCAATTTCCAGGGAATTGGGGACACTGAAGCTTTCTTT. This chain links TRBV7-8 with TRBJ1-1; TRBD1 might be the D (5 bases). V was trimmed by 7 bases and J by 3 bases, leaving 18 bases between them. The germline V gene encodes CDR1 SGHVS and CDR2 FQNEAQ. The CDR3 covers 15 residues.

The chain joins TRBV7-2 to TRBJ2-7; D is unclear. The germline CDR1 and CDR2 sequences are SGHTA and FQGNSA. The length of the CDR3 is 14 residues. The germline V and J ends were trimmed by 2 bases and 2 bases, with 10 bases remaining between them. In nucleotides, the CDR3 is TGTGCCAGCAGCTTATCACAGTCAACCTACGAGCAGTACTTC. Its translation: CASSLSQSTYEQYF.

The chain recombines TRBV7-2 with TRBJ2-3, with D perhaps TRBD2 (6 bases). Germline CDR1 reads SGHTA; CDR2 reads FQGNSA. The germline V and J ends were trimmed by 4 bases and 9 bases, with 11 bases remaining between them. The CDR3 runs 12 residues. CDR3 protein: CASSWRVGTQYF. CDR3 coding DNA: TGTGCCAGCAGCTGGAGGGTGGGCACGCAGTATTTT.

This clone has just a few counts. The chain couples TRBV27 to TRBJ1-2; a possible D gene is TRBD1 (5 bases). CDR3 length: 14 amino acids. Trimming shortened V by 0 bases and J by 2 bases, and 7 bases separated the two germline ends. Germline V gene sequence: CDR1 MNHEY, CDR2 SMNVEV (reference sequence). The CDR3 reads CASSLSRQNYGYTF. As DNA, the CDR3 is TGTGCCAGCAGTTTATCCCGACAGAACTATGGCTACACCTTC.

V gene TRBV11-3 combines with J gene TRBJ2-1, with 10 bases matching TRBD2. The ends lost 5 bases at V and 8 bases at J; junction bases unmatched: 12. Germline-derived CDR1 and CDR2 are SGHNT and YENEEA. The CDR3 has 16 residues. The CDR3 coding sequence is TGTGCCAGCAGCCCCCGGGTAGCGGGGGGCCCTGATGAGCAGTTCTTC. It is translated as CASSPRVAGGPDEQFF.

The CDR3 coding sequence is TGTGCCAGCAGGGCCAGGGTGGACACTGAAGCTTTCTTT. Its protein product is CASRARVDTEAFF. This chain joins TRBV6-6 and TRBJ1-1, with a possible D match to TRBD1 (5 bases). The CDR3 is made up of 13 amino acids. V lost 6 bases to trimming and J lost 3 bases, with 11 bases between them. Germline-derived CDR1 and CDR2 are MNHNY and SVGAGI (reference sequence).

This clone has just a few counts. The gene calls are TRBV7-3 and TRBJ2-7, with TRBD2 identical over 8 bases. Germline assignment: CDR1 SGHTA and CDR2 FQGTGA. V lost 2 bases and J lost 5; bases outside the gene matches: 8. This CDR3 is built from 15 residues. The CDR3 DNA sequence: TGTGCCAGCAGCTTAGGGCTAGCGGGTGGGGACGAGCAGTACTTC. It is translated as CASSLGLAGGDEQYF.